This passage covers 9 T cell receptor beta chains from one sample sequenced in a study of cytomegalovirus exposure and HLA in healthy donors. 13 Jbeta primers and 60 Vbeta primers were used for the PCR. The table came from immunoSEQ multiplex PCR; TCRdb's copy has only in-frame clones and leaves some out. This repertoire comprises around 200,000 clones; its ten largest clones make up about 0.79%. Sequencing was carried out using PBMCs. Receptors were obtained from a woman under 30 in good health and CMV-seropositive.

The J gene is TRBJ1-2, the V gene TRBV11-2; 9 nucleotides align to TRBD1. The germline gives CDR1 SGHAT, CDR2 FQNNGV. V dropped 5 bases and J dropped 5; count of bases not matched to a gene: 6. This CDR3 contains 14 residues. The CDR3: CASSRRDRAYGYTF. CDR3 coding DNA: TGTGCCAGCAGCCGCCGGGACAGGGCTTATGGCTACACCTTC.

The chain employs TRBV6-6 and TRBJ1-2, with TRBD1 identical over 9 bases. Looked up from germline, CDR1 is MNHNY and CDR2 is SVGAGI (reference sequence). After removal of 5 bases from V and 3 bases from J, the junction contained 7 bases not matched to a gene. CDR3 length: 15 residues. The CDR3 DNA is TGTGCCAGCAGTCCTCACAGGGGGCGCGACTATGGCTACACCTTC. Its translation is CASSPHRGRDYGYTF.

This chain's CDR3 is CASSDSSRANVLTF. CDR3 nucleotide sequence: TGTGCCAGCAGTGACTCTAGCAGGGCCAACGTCCTGACTTTC. The chain recombines TRBV6-4 with TRBJ2-6; D gene ambiguous. The V and J ends lost 0 bases and 5 bases respectively, with 5 bases between them. This CDR3 is 14 amino acids long. CDR1 is MRHNA, CDR2 SNTAGT, per germline.

This chain uses TRBV7-2 with TRBJ2-1; 13 nucleotides align to TRBD2. Germline V gives CDR1 SGHTA, CDR2 FQGNSA. V trimming: 2 bases; J trimming: 4 bases; junction bases outside the gene matches: 2. This CDR3 contains 16 residues. The CDR3: CASSLQLAGGYNEQFF. The CDR3 nucleotides read TGTGCCAGCAGCTTACAACTAGCGGGGGGGTACAATGAGCAGTTCTTC.

The chain uses TRBV29-1 and TRBJ2-5; 8 bases match TRBD2. The ends lost 4 bases at V and 2 bases at J; junction bases unmatched: 6. Germline assignment: CDR1 SQVTM and CDR2 ANQGSEA. The CDR3 covers 14 residues. CDR3 sequence (DNA): TGCAGCGTTGTAGTTAGCGGGGTGCAAGAGACCCAGTACTTC. Its translation is CSVVVSGVQETQYF.

V and J are TRBV7-2 and TRBJ1-3; D is possibly TRBD1 (5 bases). Looked up from germline, CDR1 is SGHTA and CDR2 is FQGNSA. The CDR3 extends over 17 amino acids. The V end was cut by 2 bases, the J end by 2 bases, with 16 bases between. The CDR3 loop reads CASSLRSFREAGNTIYF. The CDR3 nucleotides read TGTGCCAGCAGCTTACGCTCGTTCAGGGAGGCTGGAAACACCATATATTTT.

The chain carries TRBV30 and TRBJ2-5, with TRBD2 matching over 8 bases. CDR1 is GTSNPN and CDR2 is SVGIG in the germline V gene (reference sequence). The junction had 9 bases not matched to a gene; V was cut back by 2 bases and J by 13 bases. This CDR3 contains 12 residues. CDR3 amino acids: CAWSTTGGGAYF. CDR3 bases: TGTGCCTGGAGTACCACCGGGGGGGGCGCGTACTTC.

The chain recombines TRBV5-1 with TRBJ1-1; 7 nucleotides agree with TRBD1. Germline CDR1 SGHRS, CDR2 YFSETQ. The CDR3 length is 13 residues. The ends lost 5 bases at V and 1 base at J; junction bases unmatched: 2. CDR3 in DNA: TGCGCCAGCAGGGGACAGTCGAACACTGAAGCTTTCTTT. As protein: CASRGQSNTEAFF.

The V and J genes are TRBV5-5 and TRBJ1-3, with 7 bases lining up with TRBD1. Trimming removed 7 bases from V and 0 bases from J; junction bases left unmatched: 7. The CDR3 length is 15 residues. Germline V gene sequence: CDR1 SGHKS, CDR2 YYEKEE (reference sequence). CDR3 region: CASGAGTDSGNTIYF. As DNA, the CDR3 is TGTGCCAGCGGAGCCGGGACAGACTCTGGAAACACCATATATTTT.